This T cell receptor beta chain was sequenced in a study of beta chain features in type 1 diabetes. Findings and caveats of the study: PCR might preferentially amplify shorter templates, equally in patients and controls.

Expressed TCRB transcripts were sequenced because the entire RNA isolate underwent reverse transcription. Generated by immunoSEQ multiplex PCR, the TCRdb table keeps only in-frame clones and is missing some. The table has a few hundred thousand clones, about 18% seen once. On this clone: Its cognate antigen is unknown.

Per the germline V gene, CDR1 is LNHNV and CDR2 is YYDKDF (reference sequence). V gave up 0 bases and J gave up 3 bases, with 17 bases separating them. The CDR3 loop spans 17 amino acids. Sequenced material: naive CD4+ T cells from blood. The TCR sequence derives from a woman under 30 in good health. V and J are TRBV15 and TRBJ1-1; weak D call: TRBD1 (5 bases). This chain's CDR3 is CATSRDRLGREDTEAFF. DNA for the CDR3: TGTGCCACCAGCAGAGATCGGTTGGGCAGGGAAGACACTGAAGCTTTCTTT.